A selection of T cell receptor beta chains follows, all from one sample in a study of CD8 T cells in ankylosing spondylitis. Via MiXCR, TCRdb re-called the 5' RACE reads, giving one row per CDR3 protein. Of around 540,000 distinct CDR3 sequences listed, roughly 13% are singletons. Sequencing was performed on blood, either unsorted or a sorted T cell fraction (not recorded which). The source of these receptors is a male donor with ankylosing spondylitis. CDR3s include the opening cysteine and the closing phenylalanine or tryptophan. A D gene is named only where the DNA matches it firmly. Size values are once, few and many counts, or a class for expanded clones, and some rows have none.

D gene: -
V gene: TRBV11-2
J gene: TRBJ2-7
clone size: -
CDR3 DNA: TGTGCCAGCAGCTTAGGGCAAACGTTAGCCCACTACGAGCAGTACTTC
CDR3 protein: CASSLGQTLAHYEQYF

D gene: TRBD2
V gene: TRBV2
J gene: TRBJ2-1
clone size: many
CDR3 DNA: TGTGCCAGCAGTGAATTGGGCGGGAGTAGGAATGAGCAGTTCTTC
CDR3 protein: CASSELGGSRNEQFF

D gene: -
V gene: TRBV21-1
J gene: TRBJ2-2
clone size: many
CDR3 DNA: TGTGCCAGCAGCAAATCCTCGAGGGCCGGGGAGCTGTTTTTT
CDR3 protein: CASSKSSRAGELFF

D gene: -
V gene: TRBV5-1
J gene: TRBJ2-7
clone size: few
CDR3 DNA: TGCGCCAGCAGTGGACGGGAGTCCTACGAGCAGTACTTC
CDR3 protein: CASSGRESYEQYF

D gene: TRBD2
V gene: TRBV9
J gene: TRBJ2-1
clone size: -
CDR3 DNA: TGTGCCAGCAGCGTAGGAGGGGGAGGACTAGCGGAAAATGAGCAGTTCTTC
CDR3 protein: CASSVGGGGLAENEQFF

D gene: -
V gene: TRBV20-1
J gene: TRBJ1-2
clone size: -
CDR3 DNA: TGCAGTGCTAGAGGTACCGGGGGTGAAAATGGCTACACCTTC
CDR3 protein: CSARGTGGENGYTF

D gene: -
V gene: TRBV15
J gene: TRBJ2-2
clone size: -
CDR3 DNA: TGTGCCACCAGCAGAGATGTAGGGGGGGACACCGGGGAGCTGTTTTTT
CDR3 protein: CATSRDVGGDTGELFF

D gene: -
V gene: TRBV4-1
J gene: TRBJ2-2
clone size: -
CDR3 DNA: TGCGCCAGCAGCCCGAGGGGGACATTCCTCGGGGAGCTGTTTTTT
CDR3 protein: CASSPRGTFLGELFF

D gene: -
V gene: TRBV4-1
J gene: TRBJ2-4
clone size: -
CDR3 DNA: TGCGCCAGCAGCCAACGCGCGGGATTGGGCAACATTCAGTACTTC
CDR3 protein: CASSQRAGLGNIQYF

D gene: -
V gene: TRBV19
J gene: TRBJ1-5
clone size: -
CDR3 DNA: TGTGCCAGTAGTTCCAACTCAGGGAACCAGCCCCAGCATTTT
CDR3 protein: CASSSNSGNQPQHF

D gene: TRBD1
V gene: TRBV7-9
J gene: TRBJ2-3
clone size: few
CDR3 DNA: TGTGCCAGCAGCCCCTGGGACAGGGTCACGGATACGCAGTATTTT
CDR3 protein: CASSPWDRVTDTQYF